This T cell receptor (beta chain) appears in the sequencing data of a study of shared clonotypes between healthy human individuals. Study-level points and caveats: Non-shared clonotypes were found to have lower generation probabilities than the clonotypes that were shared by all four of the sorted-subset donors.

V was clipped by 0 bases and J by 6 bases; unmatched bases: 3. This CDR3 is built from 15 residues. Germline CDR1 reads SGDLS; CDR2 reads YYNGEE. Sequenced by immunoSEQ multiplex PCR; TCRdb stores in-frame clones only, minus some. This sample has over a million clones, with about 75% found just once. As for this clone: Its antigen is undetermined.

This clonotype originated in a man between 18 and 35 years old in good health. Sequenced input: memory CD4+ T cells sorted from blood. Subset reported: CD45RA-negative fraction. The chain carries TRBV9 and TRBJ2-1, with 10 bases matching TRBD2. CDR3 bases: TGTGCCAGCAGCGTAGGGGCTAGCGGGAGCAATGAGCAGTTCTTC. Protein product: CASSVGASGSNEQFF.